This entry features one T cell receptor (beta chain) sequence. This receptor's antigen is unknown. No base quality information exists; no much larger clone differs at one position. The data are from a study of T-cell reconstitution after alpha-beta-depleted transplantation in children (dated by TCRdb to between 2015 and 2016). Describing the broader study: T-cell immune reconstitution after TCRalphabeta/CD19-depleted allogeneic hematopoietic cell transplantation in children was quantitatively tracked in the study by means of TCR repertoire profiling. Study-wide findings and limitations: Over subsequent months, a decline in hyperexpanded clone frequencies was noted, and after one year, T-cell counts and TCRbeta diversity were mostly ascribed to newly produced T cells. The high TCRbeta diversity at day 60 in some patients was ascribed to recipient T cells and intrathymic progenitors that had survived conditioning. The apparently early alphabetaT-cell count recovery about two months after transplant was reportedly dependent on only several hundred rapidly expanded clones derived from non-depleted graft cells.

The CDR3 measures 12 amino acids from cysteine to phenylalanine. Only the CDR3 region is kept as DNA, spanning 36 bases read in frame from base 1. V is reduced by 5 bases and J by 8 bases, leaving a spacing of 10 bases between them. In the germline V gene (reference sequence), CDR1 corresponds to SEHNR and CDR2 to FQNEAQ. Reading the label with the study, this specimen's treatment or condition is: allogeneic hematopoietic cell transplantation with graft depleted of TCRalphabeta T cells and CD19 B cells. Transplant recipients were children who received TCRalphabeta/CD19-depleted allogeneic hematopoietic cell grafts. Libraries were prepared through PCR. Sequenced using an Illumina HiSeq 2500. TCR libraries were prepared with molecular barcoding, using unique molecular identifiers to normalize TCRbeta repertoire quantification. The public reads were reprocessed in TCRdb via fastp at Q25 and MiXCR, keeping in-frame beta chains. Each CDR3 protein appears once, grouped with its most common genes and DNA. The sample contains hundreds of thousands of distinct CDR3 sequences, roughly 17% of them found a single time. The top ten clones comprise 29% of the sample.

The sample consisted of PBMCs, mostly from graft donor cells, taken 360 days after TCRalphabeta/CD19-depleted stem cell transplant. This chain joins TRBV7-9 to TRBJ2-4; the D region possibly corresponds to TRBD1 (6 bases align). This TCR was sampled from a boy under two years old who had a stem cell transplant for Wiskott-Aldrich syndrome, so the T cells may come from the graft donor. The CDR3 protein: CASSHRADIQYF. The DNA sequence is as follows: TGTGCCAGCAGCCACAGGGCGGACATTCAGTACTTC.